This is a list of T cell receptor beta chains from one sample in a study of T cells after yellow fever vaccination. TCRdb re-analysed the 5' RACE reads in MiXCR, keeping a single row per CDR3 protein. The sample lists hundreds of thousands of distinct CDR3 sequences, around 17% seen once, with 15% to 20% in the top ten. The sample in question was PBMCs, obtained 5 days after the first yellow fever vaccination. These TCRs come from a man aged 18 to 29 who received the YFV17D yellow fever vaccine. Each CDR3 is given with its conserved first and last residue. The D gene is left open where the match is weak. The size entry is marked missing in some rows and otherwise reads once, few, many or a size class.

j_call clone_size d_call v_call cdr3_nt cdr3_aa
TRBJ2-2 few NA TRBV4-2 TGTGCCAGCAGCCAATTTCCCTGGACTTCGAACACCGGGGAGCTGTTTTTT CASSQFPWTSNTGELFF
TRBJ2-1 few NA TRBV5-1 TGCGCCAGCAGCTACAATCGGGCTAGCGCGTACAATGAGCAGTTCTTC CASSYNRASAYNEQFF
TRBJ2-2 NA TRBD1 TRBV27 TGTGCCAGCAGTTTAGCCCGCCGGGACAGGCGCCCCCTGTCCCCCGGGGAGCTGTTTTTT CASSLARRDRRPLSPGELFF
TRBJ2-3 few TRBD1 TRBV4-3 TGCGCCAGCAGCCCGGGACAGGGAAGCCGGGGTACGCAGTATTTT CASSPGQGSRGTQYF
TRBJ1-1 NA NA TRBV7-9 TGTGCCAGCAGCTTGGTCAGGGGATGGACTGAAGCTTTCTTT CASSLVRGWTEAFF
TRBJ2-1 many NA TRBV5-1 TGCGCCAGCAGCTTGGATTTTCGGGGGCTGGATGAGCAGTTCTTC CASSLDFRGLDEQFF
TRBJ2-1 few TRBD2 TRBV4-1 TGCGCCAGCAGCCTCCAGCGGGGGGGTAACAATGAGCAGTTCTTC CASSLQRGGNNEQFF
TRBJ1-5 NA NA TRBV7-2 TGTGCCAGCAGCTTAGCGCAGCCTTATAGCAATCAGCCCCAGCATTTT CASSLAQPYSNQPQHF
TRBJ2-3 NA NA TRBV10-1 TGCGCCAGCAGTGATAGGCCTAGAAGCACAGATACGCAGTATTTT CASSDRPRSTDTQYF
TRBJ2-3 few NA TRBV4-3 TGCGCCAGCAGCCCCCGTAGCCTCGTGGATACGCAGTATTTT CASSPRSLVDTQYF
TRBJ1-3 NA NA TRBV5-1 TGCGCCAGCAGCCCGGACGCCGGAAACACCATATATTTT CASSPDAGNTIYF
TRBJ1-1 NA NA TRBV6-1 TGTGCCAGCAGGGCCGCTGAAGCTTTCTTT CASRAAEAFF
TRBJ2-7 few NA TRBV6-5 TGTGCCAGCAGTTTAAAGGTGGAAAGAAACGAGCAGTACTTC CASSLKVERNEQYF
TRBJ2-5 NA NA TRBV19 TGTGCCAGTAGTATAGGGGGGGACCAAGAGACCCAGTACTTC CASSIGGDQETQYF
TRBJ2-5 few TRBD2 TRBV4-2 TGTGCCAGCAGCCAGCGGACTAGCGGGGGGGCGGAGACCCAGTACTTC CASSQRTSGGAETQYF
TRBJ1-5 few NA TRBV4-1 TGCGCCAGCAGCCAAGAGAGGGCCCCGACCGGGCCCCAGCATTTT CASSQERAPTGPQHF
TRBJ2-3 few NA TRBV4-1 TGCGCCAGCAGCCCACAAGTTCAAGGCACAGATACGCAGTATTTT CASSPQVQGTDTQYF
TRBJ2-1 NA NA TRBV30 TGTGCCTGGAGTGTAGCTACGAGAGGTCCCGAACAGGAGTCCAATGAGCAGTTCTTC CAWSVATRGPEQESNEQFF
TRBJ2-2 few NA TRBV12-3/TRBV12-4 TGTGCCAGTCCCGGATTTTCTGGGGAGCTGTTTTTT CASPGFSGELFF
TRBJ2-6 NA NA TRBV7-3 TGTGCCAGCAGCCCTAATGGCTACTCTGGGGCCAACGTCCTGACTTTC CASSPNGYSGANVLTF
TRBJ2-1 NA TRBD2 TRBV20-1 TGCAGTGCTTCCGGGACTAGCGGTTACAATGAGCAGTTCTTC CSASGTSGYNEQFF
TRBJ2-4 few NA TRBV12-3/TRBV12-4 TGTGCCAGCAGTTTGGCGGTACTAGCCAAAAACATTCAGTACTTC CASSLAVLAKNIQYF